This T cell receptor beta chain comes out of a study of shared clonotypes between healthy human individuals. The wider study: The study enrolled two women and a few men aged 18 to 49.

Germline values: CDR1 SNHLY, CDR2 FYNNEI. The V segment lost 5 bases and the J segment 0 bases; nucleotides outside the gene matches: 3. The CDR3 extends over 15 amino acids. Data came from immunoSEQ multiplex PCR; TCRdb stores just in-frame clones and leaves some out. This table holds over a million clones, around 78% found once. V is TRBV2 and J is TRBJ2-2; 7 bases map to TRBD1. The specimen was memory CD4+ T cells from PBMCs. Stated subset: CD45RA-negative fraction. The clonotype comes from a young man in good health. Some clones in this sample may be carry-over from other donors' samples. CDR3 DNA sequence: TGTGCCAGCAGTCCTGACAGGGCGAACACCGGGGAGCTGTTTTTT. Encoded protein: CASSPDRANTGELFF.